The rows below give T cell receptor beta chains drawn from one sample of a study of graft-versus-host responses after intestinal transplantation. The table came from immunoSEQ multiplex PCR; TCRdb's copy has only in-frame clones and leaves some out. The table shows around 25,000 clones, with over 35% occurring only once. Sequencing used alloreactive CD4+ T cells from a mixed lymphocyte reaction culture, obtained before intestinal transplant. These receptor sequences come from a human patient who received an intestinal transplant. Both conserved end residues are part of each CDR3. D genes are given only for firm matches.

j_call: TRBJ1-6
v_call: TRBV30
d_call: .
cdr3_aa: CAWSVRDNSPLHF

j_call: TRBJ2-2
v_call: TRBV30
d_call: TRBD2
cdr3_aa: CAWSGLAGGGELFF

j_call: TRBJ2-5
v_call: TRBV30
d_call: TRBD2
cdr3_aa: CAWSVGLAGYETQYF

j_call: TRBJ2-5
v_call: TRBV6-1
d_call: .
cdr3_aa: CASSEGGVQETQYF

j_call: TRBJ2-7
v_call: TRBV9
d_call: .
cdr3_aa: CASSVNLGGEQYF

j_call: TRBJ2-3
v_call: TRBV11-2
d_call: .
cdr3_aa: CASSMQGRVTDTQYF

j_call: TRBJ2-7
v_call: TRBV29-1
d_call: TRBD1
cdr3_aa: CSVAGQGGIEQYF

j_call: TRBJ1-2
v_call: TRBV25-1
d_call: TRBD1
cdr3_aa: CASSSLDQGGGYTF

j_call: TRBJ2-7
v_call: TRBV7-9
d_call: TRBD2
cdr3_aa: CASSLGIGRASYEQYF

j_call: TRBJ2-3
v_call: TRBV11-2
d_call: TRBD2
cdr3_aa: CASSLQGLAGADTQYF

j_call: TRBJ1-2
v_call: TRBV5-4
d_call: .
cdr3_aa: CASSLDRFYGYTF

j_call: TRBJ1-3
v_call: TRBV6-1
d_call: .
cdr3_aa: CASSATGFSGNTIYF

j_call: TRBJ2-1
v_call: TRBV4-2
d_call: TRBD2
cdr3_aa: CASSPSGLAGYNEQFF

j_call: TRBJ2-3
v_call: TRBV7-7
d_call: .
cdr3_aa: CASSPDYGDTQYF

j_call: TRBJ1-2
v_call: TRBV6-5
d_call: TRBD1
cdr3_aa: CASSRDRGWTRGYTF

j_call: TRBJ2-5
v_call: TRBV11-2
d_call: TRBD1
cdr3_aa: CASNSIQGAGGETQYF

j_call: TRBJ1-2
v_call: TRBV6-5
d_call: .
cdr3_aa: CASRMTGESGYTF

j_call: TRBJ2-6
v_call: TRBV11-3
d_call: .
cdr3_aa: CASSLVIVEGANVLTF

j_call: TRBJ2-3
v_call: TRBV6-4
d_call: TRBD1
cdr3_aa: CASSDCAQLTGPTDTQYF

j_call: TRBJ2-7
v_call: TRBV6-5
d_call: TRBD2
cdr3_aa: CASRLSGAGQYF

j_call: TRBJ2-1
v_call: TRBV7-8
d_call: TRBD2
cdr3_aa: CASSPRYSGLYNEQFF

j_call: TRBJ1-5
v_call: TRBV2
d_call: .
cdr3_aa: CASAGPGGGNQPQHF

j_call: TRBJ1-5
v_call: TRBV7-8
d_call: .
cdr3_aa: CASSPTGFYSNQPQHF

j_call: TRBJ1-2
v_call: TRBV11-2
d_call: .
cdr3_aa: CASSLGVREENGYTF

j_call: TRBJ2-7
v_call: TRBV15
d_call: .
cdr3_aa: CATSRALGNSYEQYF

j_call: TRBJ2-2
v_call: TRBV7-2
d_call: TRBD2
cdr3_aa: CASSSGLAANTGELFF

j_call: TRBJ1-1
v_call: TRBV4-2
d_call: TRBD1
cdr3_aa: CASSQPNRGEAFF

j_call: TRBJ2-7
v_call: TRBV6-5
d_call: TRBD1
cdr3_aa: CASRRTGYEQYF

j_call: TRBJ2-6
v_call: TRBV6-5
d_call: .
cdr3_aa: CASSYTAGGANVLTF

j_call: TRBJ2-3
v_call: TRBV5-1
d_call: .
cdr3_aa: CASSWGVDTQYF

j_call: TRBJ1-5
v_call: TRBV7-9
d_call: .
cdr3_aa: CASNNGGLEPQHF

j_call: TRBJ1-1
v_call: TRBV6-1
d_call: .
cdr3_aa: CASSSRPGAEAFF